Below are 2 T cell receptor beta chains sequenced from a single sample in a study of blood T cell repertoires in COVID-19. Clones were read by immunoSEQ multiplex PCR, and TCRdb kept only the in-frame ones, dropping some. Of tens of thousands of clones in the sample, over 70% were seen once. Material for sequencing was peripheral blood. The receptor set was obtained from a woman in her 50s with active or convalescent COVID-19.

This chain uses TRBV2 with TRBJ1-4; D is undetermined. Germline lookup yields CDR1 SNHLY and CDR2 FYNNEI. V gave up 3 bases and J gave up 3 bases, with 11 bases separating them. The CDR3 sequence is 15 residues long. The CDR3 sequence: CASSDSMESNEKLFF. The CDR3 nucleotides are TGTGCCAGCAGTGACTCTATGGAGTCTAATGAAAAACTGTTTTTT.

The CDR3 sequence is CASSQDGADRGNTGELFF. The CDR3 bases are TGCGCCAGCAGCCAAGATGGAGCGGACAGGGGGAACACCGGGGAGCTGTTTTTT. This chain joins TRBV4-1 and TRBJ2-2, with 9 bases matching TRBD1. This CDR3 comprises 18 residues. Per the germline V gene, CDR1 is MGHRA and CDR2 is YSYEKL. The trim removed 0 bases at V and 1 base at J, leaving 6 bases unmatched.